This T cell receptor (beta chain) was recovered during a study of human T cells and chemical hapten exposure. Study-level information: Minor volume differences among pooled libraries chiefly drove per-sample TCR yield variation.

For this clonotype: Antigen: not known.

J gave up 6 bases and V 4 bases, and 5 bases lay outside the gene matches. The CDR3 totals 14 residues. Germline loops: CDR1 SGHNT, CDR2 YYREEE (reference sequence). As the library was built, unique molecular identifiers were attached to individual cDNA molecules. TCRdb reanalysed the RACE reads using MiXCR and keeps one entry per CDR3 protein. The sample yields 70,000 to 95,000 distinct CDR3 sequences, 6% to 8.5% seen once. Study conclusions and caveats: Sensitization with DPC brought no change to TCRs above 1 in 1000 in frequency. Expanded TCRs grouped into significantly more large CDR3 similarity clusters than controls produced.

Time point in this sample: patch test 2, 6 weeks after DPC sensitization. Regarding treatment: therapeutic diphenylcyclopropenone sensitization with weekly scalp DPC. The sequence came from a woman aged 25 to 39 with alopecia areata. Some clones in this sample may be carry-over from other donors' samples. The chain employs TRBV5-4 and TRBJ2-5; 11 bases fit TRBD1. The starting material was whole blood, obtained in connection with sensitization to the hapten diphenylcyclopropenone (DPC). The chain's CDR3 is CASSQDRGQKTQYF. The CDR3 nucleotides read TGTGCCAGCAGCCAGGACAGGGGGCAGAAGACCCAGTACTTC. Supplemented by reference TRBV5-4 and TRBJ2-5, the full variable domain reads ETGVTQSPTHLIKTRGQQVTLRCSSQSGHNTVSWYQQALGQGPQFIFQYYREEENGRGNFPPRFSGLQFPNYSSELNVNALELDDSALYLCASSQDRGQKTQYFGPGTRLLVL.